These 27 T cell receptor beta chains were sequenced from one sample in a study of blood T cell repertoires in COVID-19. Sequencing was performed with immunoSEQ multiplex PCR; in TCRdb, only in-frame clones are kept and a portion is missing. The sample contains 250,000 to 300,000 clones, about 90% of which appear only once. Sequenced: peripheral blood. These receptor sequences come from a woman in her 30s with COVID-19, enrolled during active disease.

The chain combines TRBV7-9 with TRBJ2-2; 7 bases map to TRBD1. The CDR3 is 13 amino acids. Germline V gives CDR1 SEHNR, CDR2 FQNEAQ (reference sequence). V shed 10 bases and J 1 base; nucleotides not matched to a gene: 3. The CDR3 here is CAIGQENTGELFF. CDR3 in DNA: TGTGCCATCGGACAGGAGAACACCGGGGAGCTGTTTTTT.

The CDR3: CATSGAGTANTGELFF. In DNA form, the CDR3 reads TGTGCCACCAGTGGCGCGGGGACTGCGAACACCGGGGAGCTGTTTTTT. The rearrangement uses TRBV24-1 and TRBJ2-2; perhaps TRBD2 as D (6 bases). The CDR3 sequence is 16 residues long. Between the trimmed V and J ends, which lost 5 bases and 0 bases, there was a span of 12 bases. CDR1 KGHDR and CDR2 SFDVKD come from the germline V gene.

This clone was detected only once. The V call is TRBV5-1, the J call TRBJ1-6; D is unclear. Germline CDR1 SGHRS, CDR2 YFSETQ. Between the trimmed V and J ends, which lost 4 bases and 5 bases, there was a span of 10 bases. This CDR3 spans 14 amino acids. CDR3 coding DNA: TGCGCCAGCAGCCCGGGAATGGATAATTCACCCCTCCACTTT. Translation gives CASSPGMDNSPLHF.

The gene calls are TRBV27 and TRBJ2-7, with 8 nucleotides matching TRBD1. V shed 5 bases and J 4 bases; nucleotides not matched to a gene: 10. Germline lookup yields CDR1 MNHEY and CDR2 SMNVEV (reference sequence). The length of the CDR3 is 15 residues. The CDR3 sequence: CASSLDRGHRYEQYF. The DNA of the CDR3 is TGTGCCAGCAGTCTCGACAGGGGCCATAGGTACGAGCAGTACTTC.

This chain links TRBV19 with TRBJ1-2; TRBD1 is a possible D gene (5 bases). The CDR3 totals 14 residues. V lost 5 bases and J lost 5, with 15 bases in between. From germline, CDR1 is LNHDA and CDR2 SQIVND (reference sequence). As DNA, the CDR3 is TGTGCCAGTAGTGGGGGGAACGGGCTTTATGGCTACACCTTC. Amino acids: CASSGGNGLYGYTF.

The rearrangement links TRBV7-8 to TRBJ1-1; D is uncertain. Germline CDR1 SGHVS, CDR2 FQNEAQ. Trimming shortened V by 8 bases and J by 1 base, and 5 bases separated the two germline ends. The length of the CDR3 is 11 residues. The DNA of the CDR3 is TGTGCCAGCCGAGAGAACACTGAAGCTTTCTTT. Translating it yields CASRENTEAFF.

V is TRBV4-1 and J is TRBJ2-2, with D uncertain. CDR3 length: 16 amino acids. V lost 0 bases to trimming and J lost 1 base, with 9 bases between them. Germline assignment: CDR1 MGHRA and CDR2 YSYEKL. The CDR3 region has the DNA TGCGCCAGCAGCCAAGATACCTCCGGGAACACCGGGGAGCTGTTTTTT. Amino acid sequence: CASSQDTSGNTGELFF.

This chain connects TRBV9 to TRBJ1-1; TRBD1 agrees at 10 bases. V was clipped by 4 bases and J by 0 bases; unmatched bases: 9. The CDR3 length is 17 residues. Per germline, CDR1 SGDLS and CDR2 YYNGEE. CDR3 DNA: TGTGCCAGCAGCAGCCCCCGGGACAGGGGTCTGAACACTGAAGCTTTCTTT. It is translated as CASSSPRDRGLNTEAFF.

The chain joins TRBV11-2 to TRBJ1-2; TRBD1 aligns across 7 bases. V dropped 3 bases and J dropped 8; count of bases not matched to a gene: 6. This CDR3 region has 13 residues. Germline lookup yields CDR1 SGHAT and CDR2 FQNNGV. The CDR3 DNA reads as TGTGCCAGCAGCTTTTCAGGGGGTGAAGGCTACACCTTC. Translation: CASSFSGGEGYTF.

The chain links TRBV2 to TRBJ1-1, with D perhaps TRBD1 (5 bases). Germline V gene data show CDR1 as SNHLY and CDR2 as FYNNEI. Trimming stripped 4 bases from V and 3 bases from J, with 12 bases between. The CDR3 is 14 amino acids. The CDR3 sequence: CASSVEGRDTEAFF. The DNA of the CDR3 is TGTGCCAGCAGTGTGGAGGGCAGGGACACTGAAGCTTTCTTT.

This clone has a single count. The rearrangement joins TRBV7-6 to TRBJ2-7; D is undetermined. V was trimmed by 1 base and J by 1 base, leaving 14 bases between them. Germline CDR1 and CDR2: SGHVS and FNYEAQ. This CDR3 has 16 amino acids. CDR3: CASSLVVRPESYEQYF. CDR3 bases: TGTGCCAGCAGCTTAGTGGTTCGGCCGGAGTCCTACGAGCAGTACTTC.

This clone has only a few counts. This sequence joins TRBV14 and TRBJ2-7; maybe TRBD2 (6 bases). The CDR3 runs 14 residues. Germline V gives CDR1 SGHDN, CDR2 FVKESK. V dropped 1 base and J dropped 4 bases, with 11 bases sitting between them. CDR3 DNA: TGTGCCAGCAGCCAAGCGGGACTCTTATACGAGCAGTACTTC. As protein: CASSQAGLLYEQYF. Combining the CDR3 with reference TRBV14 and TRBJ2-7 gives the whole variable domain EAGVTQFPSHSVIEKGQTVTLRCDPISGHDNLYWYRRVMGKEIKFLLHFVKESKQDESGMPNNRFLAERTGGTYSTLKVQPAELEDSGVYFCASSQAGLLYEQYFGPGTRLTVT.

This clone was counted once. This chain uses TRBV4-1 with TRBJ2-2; 9 positions match TRBD1. The germline gives CDR1 MGHRA, CDR2 YSYEKL. This CDR3 contains 13 residues. Trimming cost V 8 bases and J 7 bases; bases outside gene matches: 5. CDR3 amino acids: CASSYRGLGELFF. The CDR3 DNA sequence: TGCGCCAGCTCCTACAGGGGGCTCGGGGAGCTGTTTTTT.

The chain carries TRBV6-5 and TRBJ1-1; tentatively, D is TRBD1 (5 bases). V lost 5 bases to trimming and J lost 6 bases, with 13 bases between them. CDR3 length: 13 amino acids. Germline V lookup: CDR1 MNHEY, CDR2 SVGAGI. The CDR3 DNA reads TGTGCCAGCAGTCCCCAGGGTTGGCCTGAAGCTTTCTTT. It translates to CASSPQGWPEAFF.

A single count supports this clone. The genes are TRBV27 and TRBJ1-3, with D hard to call. The germline gives CDR1 MNHEY, CDR2 SMNVEV (reference sequence). This CDR3 has 13 residues. V was pared by 4 bases and J by 0 bases, with 4 bases between. CDR3 nucleotide sequence: TGTGCCAGCAGTTCGCGCTCTGGAAACACCATATATTTT. The encoded protein is CASSSRSGNTIYF.

The genes are TRBV4-1 and TRBJ2-7; 7 bases line up with TRBD1. Germline V gene sequence: CDR1 MGHRA, CDR2 YSYEKL. The J segment lost 3 bases and the V segment lost 3 bases, leaving 11 bases of the junction unmatched. This CDR3 has 16 amino acids. CDR3 coding DNA: TGCGCCAGCAGCCAGGACAGGACAGATCCTAACTACGAGCAGTACTTC. This sequence encodes CASSQDRTDPNYEQYF.

The chain joins TRBV9 to TRBJ1-3; D unresolved. Per germline, CDR1 SGDLS and CDR2 YYNGEE. The CDR3 totals 15 residues. The V end lost 0 bases, the J end lost 0 bases, and 7 bases lay between the germline ends. In DNA form, the CDR3 reads TGTGCCAGCAGCGTAGGAGGCTACTCTGGAAACACCATATATTTT. It is translated as CASSVGGYSGNTIYF.

The chain uses TRBV24-1 and TRBJ1-5, with 9 bases aligning to TRBD1. This CDR3 has 15 amino acids. After removal of 7 bases from V and 6 bases from J, the junction contained 9 bases not matched to a gene. The germline V gene encodes CDR1 KGHDR and CDR2 SFDVKD. In nucleotides, the CDR3 is TGTGCCACCAGGTACCGGGACAGGGTAGCTCAGCCCCAGCATTTT. This translates into CATRYRDRVAQPQHF.

This clone was counted once. The rearrangement uses TRBV6-5 and TRBJ2-5, with 7 bases identical to TRBD1. Germline V gene lookup returns CDR1 MNHEY and CDR2 SVGAGI. The CDR3 runs 14 residues. Trimming cost V 5 bases and J 1 base; bases outside gene matches: 4. The CDR3 protein is CASSTGDSQETQYF. The CDR3 DNA reads TGTGCCAGCAGTACTGGGGACAGCCAAGAGACCCAGTACTTC.

The rearrangement uses TRBV19 and TRBJ2-5; 10 nucleotides align to TRBD2. Germline V lookup: CDR1 LNHDA, CDR2 SQIVND (reference sequence). With V trimmed by 0 bases and J by 1 base, 8 bases remained unmatched. CDR3 length equals 18 residues. The CDR3 bases are TGTGCCAGTAGTATAGATCCTCCTAGCGGGGGTTTCCAAGAGACCCAGTACTTC. Encoded protein: CASSIDPPSGGFQETQYF. The entire variable domain, with the rest obtained from reference TRBV19 and TRBJ2-5, is as follows: DGGITQSPKYLFRKEGQNVTLSCEQNLNHDAMYWYRQDPGQGLRLIYYSQIVNDFQKGDIAEGYSVSREKKESFPLTVTSAQKNPTAFYLCASSIDPPSGGFQETQYFGPGTRLLVL.

The chain links TRBV12-3 or TRBV12-4 to TRBJ2-2, with a weak D call TRBD2 (5 bases). The CDR3 has 13 residues. Trimming took 6 bases from V and 2 from J, leaving 7 bases between them. CDR3 DNA sequence: TGTGCCAGCAGGCGGACTAACACCGGGGAGCTGTTTTTT. Protein: CASRRTNTGELFF.

This chain connects TRBV18 to TRBJ1-4, with D possibly matching TRBD1 (6 bases). V gave up 3 bases and J gave up 0 bases, with 11 bases separating them. This CDR3 has 16 residues. Germline loops: CDR1 KGHSH, CDR2 LQKENI. The chain's CDR3 is CASSPHRAATNEKLFF. In nucleotides, the CDR3 is TGTGCCAGCTCACCCCACAGGGCCGCAACTAATGAAAAACTGTTTTTT.

J is TRBJ2-7 and V is TRBV28; D is perhaps TRBD2 (7 bases). V was cut by 4 bases and J by 2 bases, with 9 bases left in between. This CDR3 has 13 residues. CDR1 and CDR2 (germline): MDHEN, SYDVKM. CDR3 protein: CASSWGGTYEQYF. The CDR3, as DNA: TGTGCCAGCAGTTGGGGGGGCACCTACGAGCAGTACTTC.

In its sample, this clone was seen a few times. This rearrangement joins TRBV10-1 to TRBJ1-1; maybe TRBD1 (5 bases). The germline CDR1 and CDR2 sequences are WNHNN and SYGVQD (reference sequence). The germline V and J ends were trimmed by 7 bases and 2 bases, with 14 bases remaining between them. The length of the CDR3 is 14 residues. The CDR3 sequence: CASIDSLQNTEAFF. CDR3 nucleotide sequence: TGCGCCAGCATAGACAGTTTGCAAAACACTGAAGCTTTCTTT.

The chain has TRBV11-3 and TRBJ2-3; 9 bases are a match to TRBD2. V lost 5 bases and J lost 2; bases outside the gene matches: 5. CDR3 length: 15 residues. Germline V gene lookup returns CDR1 SGHNT and CDR2 YENEEA. The CDR3 is CASSISGGPTDTQYF. In DNA form, the CDR3 reads TGTGCCAGCAGCATCAGCGGGGGGCCCACAGATACGCAGTATTTT.

V usage is TRBV7-9 and J usage is TRBJ1-5; D may be TRBD1 (5 bases). The CDR3 is made up of 14 amino acids. The germline V and J ends were trimmed by 1 base and 6 bases, with 10 bases remaining between them. Germline loops: CDR1 SEHNR, CDR2 FQNEAQ (reference sequence). The CDR3 DNA sequence: TGTGCCAGCAGCTTAGTGGGGGAGGGTCAGCCCCAGCATTTT. It codes for CASSLVGEGQPQHF.

The chain employs TRBV5-6 and TRBJ1-1; maybe TRBD1 (5 bases). The V gene lost 4 bases and the J gene lost 3 bases, with 10 bases spanning the gap. The CDR3 extends over 13 amino acids. Germline CDR1 reads SGHDT; CDR2 reads YYEEEE. The CDR3 nucleotides read TGTGCCAGCAGCCGCGACAGATACACTGAAGCTTTCTTT. Its translation: CASSRDRYTEAFF.